This paragraph reports one T cell receptor (beta chain). This CDR3 region has 15 residues. CDR1 ENHRY and CDR2 SYGVKD come from the germline V gene. With 10 bases removed from V and 1 base from J, the gap between germline ends came to 19 bases. The data were obtained in a study of blood T cell repertoires in COVID-19. As handled by the study authors: Estimated nucleated cell counts came from reference gene primer amplification. Libraries were prepared by immunoSEQ multiplex PCR; TCRdb keeps only in-frame clonotypes and omits some of them. V and J calls and clone size are copied from that table; D and trimming were computed from the DNA. Among about 170,000 clones listed, approximately 85% were seen once.

This TCR was recovered from a man aged 35 to 55 who had recovered from COVID-19. The gene calls are TRBV10-3 and TRBJ1-2, with D possibly TRBD1 on 5 matching bases. Sequencing was carried out using peripheral blood. CDR3 in amino acids: CATRGGTGSNYGYTF. CDR3 DNA: TGTGCCACCCGGGGGGGGACGGGAAGTAACTATGGCTACACCTTC.